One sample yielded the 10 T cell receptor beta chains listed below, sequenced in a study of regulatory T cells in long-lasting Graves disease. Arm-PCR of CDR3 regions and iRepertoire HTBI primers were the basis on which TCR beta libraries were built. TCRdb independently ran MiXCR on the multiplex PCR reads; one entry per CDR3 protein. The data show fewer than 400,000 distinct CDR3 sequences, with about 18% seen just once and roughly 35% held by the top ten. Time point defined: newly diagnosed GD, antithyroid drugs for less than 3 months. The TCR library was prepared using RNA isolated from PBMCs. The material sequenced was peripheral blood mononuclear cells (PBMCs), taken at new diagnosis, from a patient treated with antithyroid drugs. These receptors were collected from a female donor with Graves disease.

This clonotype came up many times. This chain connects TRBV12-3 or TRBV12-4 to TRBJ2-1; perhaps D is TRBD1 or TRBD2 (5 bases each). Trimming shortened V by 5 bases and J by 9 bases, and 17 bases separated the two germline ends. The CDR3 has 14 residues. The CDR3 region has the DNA TGTGCCAGCAGTACGGGACCGCGAGGAGGTGAGCAGTTCTTC. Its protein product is CASSTGPRGGEQFF.

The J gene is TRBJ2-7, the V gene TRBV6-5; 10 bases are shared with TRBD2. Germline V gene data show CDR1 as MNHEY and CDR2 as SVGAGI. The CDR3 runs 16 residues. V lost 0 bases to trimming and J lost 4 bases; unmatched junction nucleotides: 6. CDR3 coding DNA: TGTGCCAGCAGTTACTCGTCTAGCGGGAGCTATTACGAGCAGTACTTC. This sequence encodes CASSYSSSGSYYEQYF.

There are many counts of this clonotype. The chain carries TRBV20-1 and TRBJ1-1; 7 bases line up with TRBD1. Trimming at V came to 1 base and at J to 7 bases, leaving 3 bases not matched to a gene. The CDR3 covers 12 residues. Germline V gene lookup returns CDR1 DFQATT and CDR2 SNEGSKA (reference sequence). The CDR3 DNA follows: TGCAGTGCTAGAGGGGACAGCCGTGAAGCTTTCTTT. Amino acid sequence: CSARGDSREAFF.

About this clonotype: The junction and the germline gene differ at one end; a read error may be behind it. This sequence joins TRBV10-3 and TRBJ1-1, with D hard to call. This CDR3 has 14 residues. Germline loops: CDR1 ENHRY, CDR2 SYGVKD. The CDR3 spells CAVRRAELNTEAFF. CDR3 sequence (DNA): TGTGCCGTCAGAAGGGCAGAATTGAACACTGAAGCTTTCTTT.

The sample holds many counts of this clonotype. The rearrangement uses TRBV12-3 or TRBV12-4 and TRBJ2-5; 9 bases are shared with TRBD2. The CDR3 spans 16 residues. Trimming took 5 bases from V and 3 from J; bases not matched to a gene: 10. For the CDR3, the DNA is TGTGCCAGCAGTCCTGACAGGACTAGCGAAAAAGAGACCCAGTACTTC. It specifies CASSPDRTSEKETQYF.

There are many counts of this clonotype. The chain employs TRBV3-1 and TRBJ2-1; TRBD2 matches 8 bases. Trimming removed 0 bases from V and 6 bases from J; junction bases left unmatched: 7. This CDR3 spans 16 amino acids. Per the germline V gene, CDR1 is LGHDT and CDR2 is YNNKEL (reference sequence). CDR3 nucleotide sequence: TGTGCCAGCAGCCAAGATCCGGGGGGGGCGGGCAATGAGCAGTTCTTC. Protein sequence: CASSQDPGGAGNEQFF.

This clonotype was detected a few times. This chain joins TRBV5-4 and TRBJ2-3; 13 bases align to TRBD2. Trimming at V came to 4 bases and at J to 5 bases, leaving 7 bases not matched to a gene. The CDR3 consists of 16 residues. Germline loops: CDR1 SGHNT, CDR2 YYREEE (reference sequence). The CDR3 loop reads CASSAGTSGIGDTQYF. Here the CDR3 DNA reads TGTGCCAGCAGCGCTGGGACTAGCGGGATTGGAGATACGCAGTATTTT.

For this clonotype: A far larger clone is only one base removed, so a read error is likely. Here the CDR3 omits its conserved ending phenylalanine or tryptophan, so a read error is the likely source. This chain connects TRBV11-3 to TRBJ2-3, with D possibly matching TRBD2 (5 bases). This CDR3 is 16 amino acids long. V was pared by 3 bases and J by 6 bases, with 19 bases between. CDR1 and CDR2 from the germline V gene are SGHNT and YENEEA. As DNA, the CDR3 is TGTGCCAGCAGCTTGAGCGGCAGGAGGATTGCGGATACGCAGTATCTT. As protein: CASSLSGRRIADTQYL.

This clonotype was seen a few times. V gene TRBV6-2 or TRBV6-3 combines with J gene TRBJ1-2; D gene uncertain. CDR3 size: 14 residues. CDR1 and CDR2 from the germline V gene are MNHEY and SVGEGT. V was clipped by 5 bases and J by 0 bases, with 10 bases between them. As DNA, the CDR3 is TGTGCCAGCAGTACATTACAGCCTAACTATGGCTACACCTTC. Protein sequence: CASSTLQPNYGYTF.

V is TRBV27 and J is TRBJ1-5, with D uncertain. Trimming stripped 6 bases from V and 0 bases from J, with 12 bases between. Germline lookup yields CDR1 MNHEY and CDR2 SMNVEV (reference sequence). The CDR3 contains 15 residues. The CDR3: CASSSRLNSNQPQHF. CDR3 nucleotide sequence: TGTGCCAGCAGCTCCCGACTGAATAGCAATCAGCCCCAGCATTTT.